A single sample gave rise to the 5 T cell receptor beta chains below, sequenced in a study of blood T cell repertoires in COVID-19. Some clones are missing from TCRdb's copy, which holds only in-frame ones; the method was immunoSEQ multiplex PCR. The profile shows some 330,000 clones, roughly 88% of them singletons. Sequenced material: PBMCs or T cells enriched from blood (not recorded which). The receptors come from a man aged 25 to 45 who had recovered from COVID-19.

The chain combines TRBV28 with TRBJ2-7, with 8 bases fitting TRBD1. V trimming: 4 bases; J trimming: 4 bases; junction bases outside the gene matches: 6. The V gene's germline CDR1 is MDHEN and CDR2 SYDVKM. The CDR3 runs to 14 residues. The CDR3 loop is CASSSRQGAYEQYF. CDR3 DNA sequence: TGTGCCAGCAGTTCCCGGCAGGGGGCTTACGAGCAGTACTTC.

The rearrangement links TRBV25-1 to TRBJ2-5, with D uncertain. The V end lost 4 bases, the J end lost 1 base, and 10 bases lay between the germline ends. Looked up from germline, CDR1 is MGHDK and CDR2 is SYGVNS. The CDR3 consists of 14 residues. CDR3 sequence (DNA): TGTGCCAGCAGTGGGCAGGAATTCCAAGAGACCCAGTACTTC. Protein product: CASSGQEFQETQYF. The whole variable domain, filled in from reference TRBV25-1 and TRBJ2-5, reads EADIYQTPRYLVIGTGKKITLECSQTMGHDKMYWYQQDPGMELHLIHYSYGVNSTEKGDLSSESTVSRIRTEHFPLTLESARPSHTSQYLCASSGQEFQETQYFGPGTRLLVL.

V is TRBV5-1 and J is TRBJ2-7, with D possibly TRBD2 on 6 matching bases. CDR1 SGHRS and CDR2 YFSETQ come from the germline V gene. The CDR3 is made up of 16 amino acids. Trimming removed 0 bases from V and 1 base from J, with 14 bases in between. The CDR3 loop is CASSLGGTLPSYEQYF. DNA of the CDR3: TGCGCCAGCAGCTTGGGGGGGACTCTCCCGTCCTACGAGCAGTACTTC.

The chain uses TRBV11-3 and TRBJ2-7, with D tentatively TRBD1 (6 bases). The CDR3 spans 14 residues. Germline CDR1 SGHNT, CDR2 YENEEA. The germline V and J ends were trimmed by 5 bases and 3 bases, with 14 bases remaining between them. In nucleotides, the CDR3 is TGTGCCAGCAGCCCCCGGGGACAAGACTACGAGCAGTACTTC. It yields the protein CASSPRGQDYEQYF.

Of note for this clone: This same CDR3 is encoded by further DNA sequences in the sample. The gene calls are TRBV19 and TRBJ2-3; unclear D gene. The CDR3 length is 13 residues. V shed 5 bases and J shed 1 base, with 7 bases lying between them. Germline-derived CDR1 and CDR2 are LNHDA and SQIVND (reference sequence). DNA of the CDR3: TGTGCCAGTAGTCCGGGTGGCACAGATACGCAGTATTTT. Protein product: CASSPGGTDTQYF.